Many counts were recorded for the clone carrying this T cell receptor (beta chain). Its antigen is not identified. The CDR3 contains 12 residues. The V gene lost 0 bases and the J gene lost 11 bases, with 11 bases spanning the gap. CDR1 DFQATT and CDR2 SNEGSKA come from the germline V gene (reference sequence). This record comes from a study of early T cells in non-severe SARS-CoV-2 infection. Broader study findings: Lookups in VDJdb leaned toward anti-spike CD8 responses and missed private and CD4 specificities.

Individually, cDNA molecules had unique molecular identifiers attached to them. TCRdb reprocessed the 5' RACE reads via MiXCR and lists one record per CDR3 protein. The sample lists more than 50,000 distinct CDR3 sequences; approximately 12% were seen once. The chain has TRBV20-1 and TRBJ1-5; unclear D gene. This clonotype originated in an adult who was a healthcare worker with PCR-confirmed SARS-CoV-2 infection or an uninfected control (not recorded which). The specimen comprised whole blood, sampled at baseline. CDR3 DNA: TGCAGTGCTAGAGATCCCAATAGGGCCCAGCATTTT. This encodes CSARDPNRAQHF.